This entry lists 9 T cell receptor beta chains sequenced from one sample in a study of T-cell reconstitution after alpha-beta-depleted transplantation in children. Preparation of the TCRbeta library used unique molecular identifiers. TCRdb called the PCR reads again in MiXCR, with one record for every CDR3 protein. Seen here are under 450,000 distinct CDR3 sequences, roughly 16% observed once, and the top ten hold under 30%. The material was PBMCs, mostly from graft donor cells, obtained 360 days after TCRalphabeta/CD19-depleted stem cell transplant. Receptor source: a boy under three years old who had a stem cell transplant for Wiskott-Aldrich syndrome, so the T cells may come from the graft donor.

The rearrangement links TRBV7-9 to TRBJ2-1; D possibly corresponds to TRBD1 (5 bases). Trimming removed 5 bases from V and 5 bases from J, with 16 bases in between. The CDR3 runs 15 residues. The germline V gene has CDR1 SEHNR and CDR2 FQNEAQ (reference sequence). DNA of the CDR3: TGTGCCAGCAGCCGGACAATTTCCTTACACAATGAGCAGTTCTTC. It yields the protein CASSRTISLHNEQFF.

The sample holds a few counts of this clonotype. This chain's CDR3 is CASSVTHRDANYGYTF. The CDR3 nucleotides read TGTGCCAGCAGCGTCACCCACAGGGACGCTAACTATGGCTACACCTTC. This chain links TRBV7-8 with TRBJ1-2; perhaps TRBD1 as D (6 bases). Germline values: CDR1 SGHVS, CDR2 FQNEAQ. V was pared by 5 bases and J by 0 bases, with 16 bases between. This CDR3 region has 16 residues.

A few counts support this clonotype. The J gene is TRBJ2-1, the V gene TRBV5-6; 7 bases align to TRBD1. The CDR3 has 13 residues. With V trimmed by 6 bases and J by 6 bases, 6 bases remained unmatched. Germline CDR1 reads SGHDT; CDR2 reads YYEEEE. CDR3 region: CASKETGTNEQFF. The CDR3, as DNA: TGTGCCAGCAAAGAGACAGGGACCAATGAGCAGTTCTTC.

This clonotype was detected only a few times. The V call is TRBV9, the J call TRBJ2-1; 7 nucleotides align to TRBD2. CDR3 length: 17 residues. Trimming at V came to 0 bases and at J to 4 bases, leaving 10 bases not matched to a gene. Germline V gene data show CDR1 as SGDLS and CDR2 as YYNGEE. CDR3 nucleotide sequence: TGTGCCAGCAGCGTAGCTGGGAGGGTGATTTCTTACAATGAGCAGTTCTTC. The encoded protein is CASSVAGRVISYNEQFF.

CDR3 amino acids: CASSPWGVSYEQYF. CDR3 sequence (DNA): TGTGCCAGCAGCCCTTGGGGCGTATCCTACGAGCAGTACTTC. This rearrangement joins TRBV7-2 to TRBJ2-7; D is possibly TRBD1 (5 bases). V was shortened by 5 bases and J by 1 base, with 12 bases between the two germline ends. CDR1 SGHTA and CDR2 FQGNSA come from the germline V gene. The CDR3 length is 14 residues.

The chain has TRBV18 and TRBJ1-1; D not certain. The germline V and J ends were trimmed by 1 base and 2 bases, with 8 bases remaining between them. Germline loops: CDR1 KGHSH, CDR2 LQKENI. The CDR3 is 14 residues long. In DNA form, the CDR3 reads TGTGCCAGCTCACCACGTAGCGCTAACACTGAAGCTTTCTTT. The encoded protein is CASSPRSANTEAFF.

This clonotype has a single count. The chain uses TRBV6-5 and TRBJ1-6, with D possibly matching TRBD1 (5 bases). Between the trimmed V and J ends, which lost 0 bases and 14 bases, there was a span of 17 bases. The CDR3 contains 15 residues. CDR1 is MNHEY and CDR2 is SVGAGI in the germline V gene. The CDR3 bases are TGTGCCAGCAGTTACTCGGGACTGCTTCGAGGGACCCTCCACTTT. Translating it yields CASSYSGLLRGTLHF.

The sample holds many counts of this clonotype. This chain joins TRBV12-3 or TRBV12-4 and TRBJ2-3; D is unclear. The germline V and J ends were trimmed by 8 bases and 5 bases, with 8 bases remaining between them. This CDR3 is built from 11 residues. The chain's CDR3 is CASSEEDTQYF. CDR3 bases: TGTGCCAGCTCAGAGGAAGATACGCAGTATTTT.

This clonotype was counted only a few times. The chain links TRBV2 to TRBJ2-6, with 7 nucleotides matching TRBD2. V trimming: 8 bases; J trimming: 2 bases; junction bases outside the gene matches: 3. This CDR3 contains 14 residues. Per the germline V gene, CDR1 is SNHLY and CDR2 is FYNNEI. Written as DNA, the CDR3 is TGTGCCAGCGGCGGGAGACCTGGGGCCAACGTCCTGACTTTC. Translated, it gives CASGGRPGANVLTF.